Below are 10 T cell receptor beta chains sequenced from a single sample in a study of vaccination and CD4 T cells after COVID-19. This sample's treatment: roughly ten-day PBMC culture with coronavirus spike peptide pools or control peptides (ViraFEST assay). Cultured CD4+ T-cell DNA underwent Oncomine TCR Beta short-read sequencing. TCRdb ran MiXCR on the PCR reads and lists one entry per CDR3 protein. The sample shows tens of thousands of distinct CDR3 sequences, approximately 44% of them seen only once. Antigens for these TCRs are unknown. Material: CD4+ T cells from blood, cultured in vitro, obtained before SARS-CoV-2 vaccination. The receptors shown here come from a human donor who received a COVID-19 vaccine.

This clonotype is a singleton in its sample. The gene calls are TRBV27 and TRBJ2-5; 8 bases fit TRBD2. Germline lookup yields CDR1 MNHEY and CDR2 SMNVEV (reference sequence). Trimming cost V 5 bases and J 9 bases; bases outside gene matches: 11. The CDR3 extends over 14 amino acids. DNA of the CDR3: TGTGCCAGCAGTCTAACCGGGACTAGAAACCCCCAGTACTTC. Translated: CASSLTGTRNPQYF.

The V call is TRBV5-1, the J call TRBJ1-1, with 8 bases matching TRBD1. Per the germline V gene, CDR1 is SGHRS and CDR2 is YFSETQ. Trimming removed 2 bases from V and 13 bases from J; junction bases left unmatched: 13. CDR3 length: 14 residues. CDR3 nucleotide sequence: TGCGCCAGCAGCTTAGGGATCCGACAGGGGTCTTTTTTCTTT. Protein: CASSLGIRQGSFFF.

The CDR3: CASTPGTGGYNEQFF. The CDR3 DNA reads as TGTGCCAGCACCCCCGGGACAGGGGGCTACAATGAGCAGTTCTTC. The V call is TRBV12-3 or TRBV12-4, the J call TRBJ2-1, with 11 bases that match TRBD1. CDR3 length equals 15 residues. Germline trimming cut 7 bases from V and 3 bases from J; bases unmatched to any gene: 5.

The chain couples TRBV5-1 to TRBJ1-2, with D tentatively TRBD1 (6 bases). The V gene's germline CDR1 is SGHRS and CDR2 YFSETQ. This CDR3 has 14 amino acids. Trimming stripped 4 bases from V and 6 bases from J, with 16 bases between. DNA for the CDR3: TGCGCCAGCAGCGACGCGGGGGGCTCTGATGGCTACACCTTC. It codes for CASSDAGGSDGYTF.

J is TRBJ2-5 and V is TRBV29-1; 12 bases are a match to TRBD2. The length of the CDR3 is 14 residues. Germline values: CDR1 SQVTM, CDR2 ANQGSEA. The ends lost 3 bases at V and 6 bases at J; junction bases unmatched: 5. CDR3 nucleotides: TGCAGCGTTGAGGGACTAGCGGGCTTGAAGACCCAGTACTTC. It encodes CSVEGLAGLKTQYF.

On this clonotype: A read error may produce the germline difference seen at one junction end. The rearrangement links TRBV7-3 to TRBJ2-7, with D possibly called TRBD1 or TRBD2 (6 bases each). CDR3 length: 13 residues. Germline V gives CDR1 SGHTA, CDR2 FQGTGA. CDR3 bases: TGTGCCAGCAACTTAAACAGGGAGGACGAGCAGTACTTC. It translates to CASNLNREDEQYF.

The rearrangement uses TRBV20-1 and TRBJ2-3; D possibly corresponds to TRBD2 (6 bases). The CDR3 runs to 12 residues. Germline CDR1 reads DFQATT; CDR2 reads SNEGSKA (reference sequence). The V gene lost 5 bases and the J gene lost 0 bases, with 6 bases spanning the gap. The CDR3 DNA is TGCAGTGCTGGGACTAGCACAGATACGCAGTATTTT. Encoded protein: CSAGTSTDTQYF.

In this sample, this clonotype turned up a few times. The chain couples TRBV18 to TRBJ2-5; TRBD1 matches at 8 bases. This CDR3 comprises 15 residues. The V gene's germline CDR1 is KGHSH and CDR2 LQKENI. V dropped 5 bases and J dropped 4; count of bases not matched to a gene: 9. The CDR3 DNA reads TGTGCCAGCTCATCCTCCAGGGGGCGTGTAGAGACCCAGTACTTC. It encodes CASSSSRGRVETQYF.

Relative to its sample, this clonotype is large. J is TRBJ2-5 and V is TRBV19, with D possibly matching TRBD2 (6 bases). Trimming took 5 bases from V and 2 from J, leaving 15 bases between them. CDR3 size: 15 residues. Germline V gives CDR1 LNHDA, CDR2 SQIVND (reference sequence). This CDR3 reads CASSPGGRLQETQYF. The CDR3 DNA reads as TGTGCCAGTAGTCCTGGGGGGAGGCTACAAGAGACCCAGTACTTC. The full variable domain, its missing parts supplied by reference TRBV19 and TRBJ2-5, is DGGITQSPKYLFRKEGQNVTLSCEQNLNHDAMYWYRQDPGQGLRLIYYSQIVNDFQKGDIAEGYSVSREKKESFPLTVTSAQKNPTAFYLCASSPGGRLQETQYFGPGTRLLVL.

The sample holds a few counts of this clonotype. The CDR3 DNA reads TGCAGTGCTAGAGCGGGGGGGCTCTCCTACAATGAGCAGTTCTTC. Its protein product is CSARAGGLSYNEQFF. The chain recombines TRBV20-1 with TRBJ2-1; TRBD2 aligns across 8 bases. The CDR3 has 15 residues. J lost 0 bases, V lost 1 base, and 2 bases had no gene match. Germline lookup yields CDR1 DFQATT and CDR2 SNEGSKA (reference sequence).